The 20 T cell receptor beta chains in this list originate from one sample, sequenced in a study of blood T cell repertoires in COVID-19. This table comes from immunoSEQ multiplex PCR, and its TCRdb copy is limited to in-frame clones, with some not included. Seen here are some 390,000 clones, more than 70% observed once, and the top ten hold approximately 2.4%. The sequenced sample was peripheral blood. These receptors all come from an older woman with COVID-19, enrolled during active disease.

The chain carries TRBV7-2 and TRBJ1-6; the D is unclear. V was clipped by 1 base and J by 7 bases, with 5 bases between them. This CDR3 has 13 residues. Germline V gene sequence: CDR1 SGHTA, CDR2 FQGNSA. CDR3 region: CASSLGRNSPLHF. CDR3 DNA: TGTGCCAGCAGCTTAGGGAGAAATTCACCCCTCCACTTT. The full variable domain, with the rest looked up from reference TRBV7-2 and TRBJ1-6, is GAGVSQSPSNKVTEKGKDVELRCDPISGHTALYWYRQSLGQGLEFLIYFQGNSAPDKSGLPSDRFSAERTGGSVSTLTIQRTQQEDSAVYLCASSLGRNSPLHFGNGTRLTVT.

The chain combines TRBV12-5 with TRBJ1-3, with 7 bases fitting TRBD1. J was trimmed by 4 bases and V by 6 bases; bases with no gene match: 3. In germline, CDR1 is LGHNT, CDR2 FRNRAP. CDR3 length: 13 amino acids. The CDR3 DNA follows: TGTGCTAGTGGAGGCAGGGGGGGAAACACCATATATTTT. It codes for CASGGRGGNTIYF.

The V and J genes are TRBV5-1 and TRBJ2-6, with D possibly matching TRBD1 (6 bases). Per germline, CDR1 SGHRS and CDR2 YFSETQ. V lost 4 bases to trimming and J lost 2 bases, with 10 bases between them. The CDR3 totals 15 residues. CDR3 sequence reads: CASSTGTTGANVLTF. The CDR3 DNA follows: TGCGCCAGCAGCACAGGGACAACTGGGGCCAACGTCCTGACTTTC.

The CDR3 sequence: CASSSFLASGGDSSTDTQYF. CDR3 coding DNA: TGTGCCAGTAGTTCCTTCCTGGCTAGCGGGGGGGACTCTAGCACAGATACGCAGTATTTT. The chain carries TRBV19 and TRBJ2-3, with 12 bases fitting TRBD2. Trimming cost V 5 bases and J 0 bases; bases outside gene matches: 15. In germline, CDR1 is LNHDA, CDR2 SQIVND (reference sequence). This CDR3 comprises 20 residues.

The gene calls are TRBV7-9 and TRBJ1-1, with D unresolved. There are 15 residues in the CDR3. Germline V gene lookup returns CDR1 SEHNR and CDR2 FQNEAQ (reference sequence). Trimming removed 4 bases from V and 1 base from J, with 13 bases in between. The CDR3 protein is CASSWGGRPNTEAFF. CDR3 DNA: TGTGCCAGCAGCTGGGGAGGCCGTCCGAACACTGAAGCTTTCTTT.

The rearrangement uses TRBV19 and TRBJ2-1, with 13 nucleotides matching TRBD2. Looked up from germline, CDR1 is LNHDA and CDR2 is SQIVND (reference sequence). This CDR3 contains 16 residues. Trimming took 8 bases from V and 7 from J; bases not matched to a gene: 11. The CDR3 loop is CASARLAGGSLNEQFF. The CDR3 DNA reads TGTGCCAGTGCCCGACTAGCGGGGGGATCTCTGAATGAGCAGTTCTTC.

Turning to this clone: The sample has other DNA sequences that encode this CDR3 too. The chain uses TRBV7-9 and TRBJ1-2, with 8 bases that match TRBD1. The CDR3 spans 13 residues. V was clipped by 6 bases and J by 4 bases; unmatched bases: 4. In germline, CDR1 is SEHNR, CDR2 FQNEAQ (reference sequence). CDR3: CASSPGQGYGYTF. The CDR3 DNA follows: TGTGCCAGCAGTCCAGGACAGGGCTATGGCTACACCTTC. The entire variable domain, with the rest obtained from reference TRBV7-9 and TRBJ1-2, is as follows: DTGVSQNPRHKITKRGQNVTFRCDPISEHNRLYWYRQTLGQGPEFLTYFQNEAQLEKSRLLSDRFSAERPKGSFSTLEIQRTEQGDSAMYLCASSPGQGYGYTFGSGTRLTVV.

This clone was found a few times. The chain couples TRBV11-3 to TRBJ2-7; perhaps TRBD1 as D (6 bases). Deletions cut 5 bases from V and 0 bases from J, with 11 bases between. Germline assignment: CDR1 SGHNT and CDR2 YENEEA. The CDR3 is 14 residues long. The CDR3 region is CASSRDRSSYEQYF. The CDR3 DNA sequence: TGTGCCAGCAGCCGCGACAGGTCCTCCTACGAGCAGTACTTC.

CDR3 region: CASSYNLDNNYGYTF. CDR3 nucleotides: TGTGCCAGCAGTTATAATTTGGACAATAACTATGGCTACACCTTC. The chain has TRBV6-6 and TRBJ1-2; D possibly corresponds to TRBD1 (5 bases). The CDR3 length is 15 residues. Germline loops: CDR1 MNHNY, CDR2 SVGAGI (reference sequence). V lost 3 bases and J lost 1, with 12 bases in between.

The rearrangement uses TRBV19 and TRBJ2-3; 8 nucleotides align to TRBD2. From germline, CDR1 is LNHDA and CDR2 SQIVND (reference sequence). The V and J ends lost 5 bases and 6 bases, in that order; junction bases with no gene match: 10. CDR3 length: 15 residues. Here the CDR3 DNA reads TGTGCCAGTAGTCCCCGGGGGGGCTCCCTCGATACGCAGTATTTT. Its translation is CASSPRGGSLDTQYF.

About this clone: Additional DNA sequences in this sample encode the identical CDR3. The chain joins TRBV18 to TRBJ2-5; D unresolved. The CDR3 is made up of 12 amino acids. The germline CDR1 and CDR2 sequences are KGHSH and LQKENI. Trimming took 3 bases from V and 4 from J, leaving 6 bases between them. The CDR3 bases are TGTGCCAGCTCACCCTACGGAGAGACCCAGTACTTC. It codes for CASSPYGETQYF.

The chain combines TRBV5-4 with TRBJ1-1, with D perhaps TRBD1 (5 bases). V lost 0 bases, J lost 4 bases, and 13 bases lay in between. Germline V gene sequence: CDR1 SGHNT, CDR2 YYREEE (reference sequence). CDR3 length equals 15 residues. CDR3: CASSLARGGTTEAFF. In DNA, the CDR3 is TGTGCCAGCAGCTTGGCCCGGGGAGGGACCACTGAAGCTTTCTTT.

V usage is TRBV29-1 and J usage is TRBJ1-5; TRBD1 matches 10 bases. The CDR3 is 15 amino acids. The germline CDR1 and CDR2 sequences are SQVTM and ANQGSEA. Losses at the gene ends were 4 bases for V and 4 bases for J; bases not matched to a gene: 7. CDR3 loop: CSVARDRGRNQPQHF. The CDR3 coding sequence is TGCAGCGTTGCCCGGGACAGGGGAAGGAATCAGCCCCAGCATTTT.

The V call is TRBV2, the J call TRBJ2-7; no firm D call. The CDR3 is 12 amino acids. Germline CDR1 SNHLY, CDR2 FYNNEI. The ends were cut back, 4 bases at V and 1 base at J, with 5 bases in the middle. CDR3 sequence reads: CASSGPSYEQYF. The CDR3 DNA reads as TGTGCCAGCAGTGGTCCTTCCTACGAGCAGTACTTC.

This sequence joins TRBV5-1 and TRBJ2-5; a weak D match, TRBD1 (6 bases). Between the trimmed V and J ends, which lost 2 bases and 6 bases, there was a span of 17 bases. CDR1 is SGHRS, CDR2 YFSETQ, per germline. The CDR3 runs 15 residues. CDR3 in DNA: TGCGCCAGCAGCTTCTGGACAGCATCGGGGAAGACCCAGTACTTC. Translating gives CASSFWTASGKTQYF. Full variable domain (remainder filled in from reference TRBV5-1 and TRBJ2-5): KAGVTQTPRYLIKTRGQQVTLSCSPISGHRSVSWYQQTPGQGLQFLFEYFSETQRNKGNFPGRFSGRQFSNSRSEMNVSTLELGDSALYLCASSFWTASGKTQYFGPGTRLLVL.

This sequence joins TRBV6-8 and TRBJ2-7; D unresolved. The CDR3 sequence is 12 residues long. Trimming removed 2 bases at V and 6 bases at J, with 8 bases between. Looked up from germline, CDR1 is MNHGY and CDR2 is SAAAGT. In nucleotides, the CDR3 is TGTGCCAGCAGTTACCCCCCCTCCGAGCAGTACTTC. This sequence encodes CASSYPPSEQYF.

V is TRBV2 and J is TRBJ2-1; tentatively, D is TRBD2 (6 bases). CDR3 length equals 15 residues. CDR1 SNHLY and CDR2 FYNNEI come from the germline V gene. The CDR3, as DNA: TGTGCATCTTGCCCCGGGGGTAGCTCCTACAATGAGCAGTTCTTC. Translating it yields CASCPGGSSYNEQFF.

The rearrangement joins TRBV5-1 to TRBJ1-3, with D unresolved. Trimming took 1 base from V and 1 from J, leaving 9 bases between them. Per the germline V gene, CDR1 is SGHRS and CDR2 is YFSETQ. This CDR3 contains 15 residues. The CDR3 here is CASSLSGESGNTIYF. The CDR3 DNA sequence: TGCGCCAGCAGCTTGAGCGGGGAGTCTGGAAACACCATATATTTT. Full variable domain (missing parts from reference TRBV5-1 and TRBJ1-3): KAGVTQTPRYLIKTRGQQVTLSCSPISGHRSVSWYQQTPGQGLQFLFEYFSETQRNKGNFPGRFSGRQFSNSRSEMNVSTLELGDSALYLCASSLSGESGNTIYFGEGSWLTVV.

The CDR3 here is CASHTSGELGSTDTQYF. The CDR3 nucleotides read TGTGCCAGTCATACTAGCGGGGAGCTCGGGAGCACAGATACGCAGTATTTT. V and J are TRBV19 and TRBJ2-3, with 10 bases aligning to TRBD2. V lost 8 bases to trimming and J lost 0 bases; unmatched junction nucleotides: 11. The CDR3 runs to 17 residues. The V gene's germline CDR1 is LNHDA and CDR2 SQIVND (reference sequence).

The chain employs TRBV7-9 and TRBJ1-1; no firm D call. V was pared by 1 base and J by 7 bases, with 7 bases between. The CDR3 has 12 residues. Germline assignment: CDR1 SEHNR and CDR2 FQNEAQ (reference sequence). CDR3 protein: CASSLEAREAFF. The CDR3 bases are TGTGCCAGCAGCTTAGAAGCGCGTGAAGCTTTCTTT.